The 25 T cell receptor beta chains given below trace back to one sample, sequenced in a study of PD-1 blockade in classical Hodgkin lymphoma. The table came from immunoSEQ multiplex PCR; TCRdb's copy has only in-frame clones and leaves some out. This sample has under 9,000 clones, with around 90% found just once. The time point is: cycle 4 day 1 (C4D1), after 5 to 7 weeks of nivolumab. All patients relapsed after autologous stem cell transplantation, and brentuximab vedotin exposure varied. Specimen: peripheral blood mononuclear cells (PBMCs), collected before the fourth cycle of nivolumab. The receptors come from a human donor with classical Hodgkin lymphoma.

Here the CDR3 reads CARETPSSRTGELFF. CDR3 nucleotide sequence: TGTGCCCGAGAGACCCCTTCTTCGAGAACCGGGGAGCTGTTTTTT. V is TRBV30 and J is TRBJ2-2; D unresolved. Trimming stripped 8 bases from V and 5 bases from J, with 21 bases between. Germline V gives CDR1 GTSNPN, CDR2 SVGIG (reference sequence). This CDR3 is built from 15 residues. The full variable domain, with the rest looked up from reference TRBV30 and TRBJ2-2, is SQTIHQWPATLVQPVGSPLSLECTVEGTSNPNLYWYRQAAGRGLQLLFYSVGIGQISSEVPQNLSASRPQDRQFILSSKKLLLSDSGFYLCARETPSSRTGELFFGEGSRLTVL.

This clone came up once. This chain joins TRBV30 and TRBJ1-4; the D gene is possibly TRBD1 (5 bases). V dropped 4 bases and J dropped 0 bases, with 12 bases sitting between them. The CDR3 runs 15 residues. Germline values: CDR1 GTSNPN, CDR2 SVGIG (reference sequence). The CDR3 region is CAWKEGAATNEKLFF. Written as DNA, the CDR3 is TGTGCCTGGAAGGAAGGGGCCGCAACTAATGAAAAACTGTTTTTT.

This sequence joins TRBV2 and TRBJ1-6; no definite D call. The V and J ends lost 2 bases and 7 bases respectively, with 9 bases between them. Germline CDR1 SNHLY, CDR2 FYNNEI. CDR3 length equals 14 residues. The CDR3 sequence is CASSELGSNSPLHF. CDR3 DNA: TGTGCCAGCAGTGAATTGGGCAGCAATTCACCCCTCCACTTT.

As to this clone: Other nucleotide sequences in the sample specify the same CDR3. The chain joins TRBV29-1 to TRBJ2-1; unclear D gene. The CDR3 runs to 12 residues. With 7 bases removed from V and 8 bases from J, the gap between germline ends came to 15 bases. Germline values: CDR1 SQVTM, CDR2 ANQGSEA. CDR3 nucleotide sequence: TGCAGCGCCCGACCCAATGGGGATGAGCAGTTCTTC. Translated: CSARPNGDEQFF.

The chain recombines TRBV19 with TRBJ2-1, with 11 bases lining up with TRBD2. This CDR3 is 19 amino acids long. Germline CDR1 is LNHDA and CDR2 is SQIVND (reference sequence). Unmatched junction bases numbered 15, after V lost 1 base and J lost 7 bases. DNA for the CDR3: TGTGCCAGTAGTATAGGCCCTAGAGGGCTAGCGGGAGGAGTTAATGAGCAGTTCTTC. Its translation is CASSIGPRGLAGGVNEQFF.

This clone has just a few counts. Other DNA sequences in this sample translate to the same CDR3. The chain joins TRBV25-1 to TRBJ2-1; D not resolved. Trimming pared 2 bases from V and 8 bases from J, leaving 13 bases between. The CDR3 sequence is 14 residues long. Germline V CDR1 and CDR2: MGHDK, SYGVNS. CDR3 in DNA: TGTGCCAGCAGTGAAGGGTCCGGGTTTCATGAGCAGTTCTTC. It encodes CASSEGSGFHEQFF.

This sequence joins TRBV19 and TRBJ1-2; D unresolved. The germline V gene encodes CDR1 LNHDA and CDR2 SQIVND (reference sequence). This CDR3 is built from 13 residues. Trimming took off 2 bases at V and 4 bases at J, with 8 bases between the two ends. The CDR3 sequence is CASSIMAAYGYTF. In DNA form, the CDR3 reads TGTGCCAGTAGTATAATGGCGGCCTATGGCTACACCTTC.

The rearrangement uses TRBV9 and TRBJ2-1, with 8 positions matching TRBD2. The CDR3 is made up of 15 amino acids. Germline-derived CDR1 and CDR2 are SGDLS and YYNGEE. The junction had 17 bases not matched to a gene; V was cut back by 8 bases and J by 10 bases. This CDR3 reads CASTPSGGVRGEQFF. The CDR3 DNA is TGTGCCAGTACCCCGTCGGGAGGGGTTCGCGGCGAGCAGTTCTTC.

V and J are TRBV19 and TRBJ2-1, with 8 bases that match TRBD2. V lost 4 bases, J lost 3 bases, and 5 bases stayed unmatched. Germline CDR1 and CDR2: LNHDA and SQIVND (reference sequence). The CDR3 runs 15 residues. The CDR3 is CASSRTSGDYNEQFF. Written as DNA, the CDR3 is TGTGCCAGTAGTAGAACTAGCGGAGACTACAATGAGCAGTTCTTC.

The table lists this clone with a few counts. The chain links TRBV7-2 to TRBJ1-5; 9 bases fit TRBD1. CDR3 length: 17 amino acids. V dropped 1 base and J dropped 2; count of bases not matched to a gene: 6. Germline V lookup: CDR1 SGHTA, CDR2 FQGNSA. The chain's CDR3 is CASSLERGDRGNQPQHF. Here the CDR3 DNA reads TGTGCCAGCAGCTTAGAGAGAGGGGACAGGGGCAATCAGCCCCAGCATTTT. Supplemented by reference TRBV7-2 and TRBJ1-5, the full variable domain reads GAGVSQSPSNKVTEKGKDVELRCDPISGHTALYWYRQSLGQGLEFLIYFQGNSAPDKSGLPSDRFSAERTGGSVSTLTIQRTQQEDSAVYLCASSLERGDRGNQPQHFGDGTRLSIL.

The chain joins TRBV28 to TRBJ1-2; the match to TRBD1 covers 9 bases. Germline CDR1 reads MDHEN; CDR2 reads SYDVKM. The CDR3 is 18 residues long. V lost 6 bases and J lost 2; bases outside the gene matches: 16. The CDR3 DNA is TGTGCCAGCAGCTCCCCCCGTGGCGGGACAGGGTTCAACTATGGCTACACCTTC. This sequence encodes CASSSPRGGTGFNYGYTF.

This rearrangement joins TRBV14 to TRBJ2-3, with 12 bases fitting TRBD2. V shed 4 bases and J 6 bases; nucleotides not matched to a gene: 8. From germline, CDR1 is SGHDN and CDR2 FVKESK. CDR3 length: 16 amino acids. The CDR3 spells CASSPRLAGVSDTQYF. For the CDR3, the DNA is TGTGCCAGCAGCCCTCGACTAGCGGGAGTTTCGGATACGCAGTATTTT.

V gene TRBV6-5 combines with J gene TRBJ1-4; 7 positions agree with TRBD1. CDR1 and CDR2 from the germline V gene are MNHEY and SVGAGI. The CDR3 sequence is 15 residues long. The J segment lost 7 bases and the V segment lost 5 bases, leaving 10 bases of the junction unmatched. The CDR3 here is CASSGQTGSGEKLFF. The DNA of the CDR3 is TGTGCCAGCAGTGGGCAGACAGGGAGCGGTGAAAAACTGTTTTTT.

The chain has TRBV30 and TRBJ1-3, with D unclear. There are 13 residues in the CDR3. Trimming took 4 bases from V and 1 from J, leaving 8 bases between them. Per germline, CDR1 GTSNPN and CDR2 SVGIG (reference sequence). CDR3 sequence reads: CAWTGGSGNTIYF. The CDR3, as DNA: TGTGCCTGGACGGGCGGATCTGGAAACACCATATATTTT.

J is TRBJ2-2 and V is TRBV4-3, with a possible D match to TRBD2 (7 bases). CDR3 length: 17 residues. Trimming left V 0 bases short and J 5 bases short, with 16 bases between. In germline, CDR1 is LGHNA, CDR2 YSLEER. The CDR3 loop is CASSQEGAGARTGELFF. The CDR3 DNA reads as TGCGCCAGCAGCCAAGAGGGGGCGGGAGCGAGGACCGGGGAGCTGTTTTTT.

J is TRBJ2-5 and V is TRBV9; the D is unclear. Germline CDR1 reads SGDLS; CDR2 reads YYNGEE. CDR3 size: 15 residues. Trimming left V 0 bases short and J 5 bases short, with 14 bases between. As DNA, the CDR3 is TGTGCCAGCAGCGTAGGGATGGGGAATAGGGAGACCCAGTACTTC. This translates into CASSVGMGNRETQYF.

The gene calls are TRBV16 and TRBJ2-1, with unresolved D. Germline lookup yields CDR1 KGHSY and CDR2 FQNENV. The CDR3 sequence is 11 residues long. Between the trimmed V and J ends, which lost 4 bases and 3 bases, there was a span of 1 base. The CDR3 region is CASSLYNEQFF. CDR3 in DNA: TGTGCCAGCAGCCTCTACAATGAGCAGTTCTTC.

This chain connects TRBV21-1 to TRBJ2-7. TRBV21-1 is reported as a pseudogene. This CDR3 has 16 residues. The CDR3 loop is CASSKVTGLPSYEQYF. The DNA for the CDR3 is TGTGCCAGCAGCAAAGTCACGGGGCTTCCGTCCTACGAGCAGTACTTC.

The CDR3 here is CASSLSGTSLSKNIQYF. The CDR3 DNA is TGTGCCAGCAGCTTAAGCGGGACTAGTTTATCCAAAAACATTCAGTACTTC. The rearrangement joins TRBV7-2 to TRBJ2-4; 8 bases agree with TRBD2. The CDR3 consists of 17 residues. V was clipped by 2 bases and J by 2 bases; unmatched bases: 8. Germline V lookup: CDR1 SGHTA, CDR2 FQGNSA.

The chain links TRBV15 to TRBJ1-5; D gene uncertain. With 5 bases removed from V and 3 bases from J, the gap between germline ends came to 8 bases. CDR3 length: 13 amino acids. The germline V gene has CDR1 LNHNV and CDR2 YYDKDF (reference sequence). The CDR3 is CATSPDNNQPQHF. CDR3 nucleotides: TGTGCCACCAGCCCCGACAACAATCAGCCCCAGCATTTT. The full variable domain, completed using reference TRBV15 and TRBJ1-5, is DAMVIQNPRYQVTQFGKPVTLSCSQTLNHNVMYWYQQKSSQAPKLLFHYYDKDFNNEADTPDNFQSRRPNTSFCFLDIRSPGLGDTAMYLCATSPDNNQPQHFGDGTRLSIL.

The chain recombines TRBV4-3 with TRBJ2-7; unclear D gene. The length of the CDR3 is 15 residues. The V gene's germline CDR1 is LGHNA and CDR2 YSLEER. V dropped 0 bases and J dropped 0 bases, with 9 bases sitting between them. CDR3 in DNA: TGCGCCAGCAGCCAAGAGAGCAGCAGCTCCTACGAGCAGTACTTC. Residues: CASSQESSSSYEQYF.

This chain joins TRBV9 and TRBJ2-2; D unclear. The germline gives CDR1 SGDLS, CDR2 YYNGEE. Trimming left V 6 bases short and J 7 bases short, with 13 bases between. CDR3 length: 13 residues. The CDR3 sequence: CASNFKENGELFF. CDR3 nucleotides: TGTGCCAGCAACTTCAAGGAGAACGGGGAGCTGTTTTTT.

In nucleotides, the CDR3 is TGTGCCAGCAGTTACTCAGGTTTTGCTAATGAAAAACTGTTTTTT. It yields the protein CASSYSGFANEKLFF. The chain couples TRBV6-5 to TRBJ1-4; no reliable D call. Germline assignment: CDR1 MNHEY and CDR2 SVGAGI. Trimming removed 0 bases at V and 3 bases at J, with 8 bases between. CDR3 length: 15 residues.

V and J are TRBV5-1 and TRBJ2-5; D gene unclear. This CDR3 region has 15 residues. V was cut by 0 bases and J by 4 bases, with 13 bases left in between. Germline CDR1 reads SGHRS; CDR2 reads YFSETQ. DNA of the CDR3: TGCGCCAGCAGCTTGGGACACTCCTTGGGAGAGACCCAGTACTTC. Protein product: CASSLGHSLGETQYF.

The genes are TRBV2 and TRBJ2-2; tentatively, D is TRBD1 (6 bases). The germline V and J ends were trimmed by 8 bases and 1 base, with 11 bases remaining between them. This CDR3 comprises 14 residues. CDR1 is SNHLY, CDR2 FYNNEI, per germline. CDR3 DNA: TGTGCCAGCGGGGGCCAGATGAACACCGGGGAGCTGTTTTTT. This sequence encodes CASGGQMNTGELFF.